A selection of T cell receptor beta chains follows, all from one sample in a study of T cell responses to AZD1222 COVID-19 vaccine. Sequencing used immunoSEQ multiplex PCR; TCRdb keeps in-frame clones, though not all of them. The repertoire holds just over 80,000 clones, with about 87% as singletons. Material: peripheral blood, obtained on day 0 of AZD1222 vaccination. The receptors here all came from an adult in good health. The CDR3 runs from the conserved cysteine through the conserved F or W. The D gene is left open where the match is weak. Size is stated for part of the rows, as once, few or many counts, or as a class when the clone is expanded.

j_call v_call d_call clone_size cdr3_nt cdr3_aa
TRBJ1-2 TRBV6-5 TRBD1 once TGTGCCAGCAGTTTATGGACAGGGGGCTATGGCTACACCTTC CASSLWTGGYGYTF
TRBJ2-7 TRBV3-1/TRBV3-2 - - TGTGCCAGCAGCCAAGGGACAGCGAACTACGAGCAGTACTTC CASSQGTANYEQYF
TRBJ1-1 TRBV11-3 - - TGTGCCAGCAGCCTTCAGGGGATCACTGAAGCTTTCTTT CASSLQGITEAFF
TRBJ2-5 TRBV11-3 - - TGTGCCAGCAGCTTAGGTTTTCTGGGGGGGCAGGAGACCCAGTACTTC CASSLGFLGGQETQYF
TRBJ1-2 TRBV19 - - TGTGCCAGTAGAAATCCGGCTTTTAGCTACACCTTC CASRNPAFSYTF
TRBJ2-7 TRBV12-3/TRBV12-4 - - TGTGCCAGCAGTCAGGGTATGAGGGAGCAGTACTTC CASSQGMREQYF
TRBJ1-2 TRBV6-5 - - TGTGCCAGCAGTTACTCGTCTCCCGGGACCGCGACTGGCTACACCTTC CASSYSSPGTATGYTF
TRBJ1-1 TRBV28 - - TGTGCCAGCAGTTTAAGGCCCGGGAACACTGAAGCTTTCTTT CASSLRPGNTEAFF
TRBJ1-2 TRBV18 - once TGTGCCAGCTCCCTTAACGGGGCCGGCTACACCTTC CASSLNGAGYTF
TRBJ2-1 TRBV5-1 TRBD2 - TGCGCCAGCAGCCCTGTTCCTAGCGGGGGCCGATACAATGAGCAGTTCTTC CASSPVPSGGRYNEQFF
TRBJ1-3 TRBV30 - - TGTGCCTGGAGTCCTTGGAGGAACTCTGGAAACACCATATATTTT CAWSPWRNSGNTIYF
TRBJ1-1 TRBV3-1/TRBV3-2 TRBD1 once TGTGCCAGCAGCGCTCGCCGGGACAGGGCAGCAGCTTTCTTT CASSARRDRAAAFF
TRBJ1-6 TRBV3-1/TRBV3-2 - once TGTGCCAGCAGCCAAGATAGCCGTGATAATTCACCCCTCCACTTT CASSQDSRDNSPLHF
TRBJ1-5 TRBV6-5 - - TGTGCCAGCAGTTACCAAGGGAACCAGCCCCAGCATTTT CASSYQGNQPQHF
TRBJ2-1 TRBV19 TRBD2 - TGTGCCAGTAGCGGGGGGGTATACAATGAGCAGTTCTTC CASSGGVYNEQFF
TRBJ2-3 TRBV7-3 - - TGTGCCAGCAGCTTAATGGGGGGCTCGGACACAGATACGCAGTATTTT CASSLMGGSDTDTQYF
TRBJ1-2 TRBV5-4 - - TGTGCCAGCAGCTGGGGACAAATTAACTATGGCTACACCTTC CASSWGQINYGYTF
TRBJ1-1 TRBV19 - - TGTGCCAGTATCATGAGGGCGAACACTGAAGCTTTCTTT CASIMRANTEAFF
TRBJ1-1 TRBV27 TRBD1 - TGTGCCAGCAGTTTATCGTGGACAGGGACAGCGGGAACTGAAGCTTTCTTT CASSLSWTGTAGTEAFF
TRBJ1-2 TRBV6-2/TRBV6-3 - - TGTGCCAGCAGTTACTCAGGGGCGGACTATGGCTACACCTTC CASSYSGADYGYTF
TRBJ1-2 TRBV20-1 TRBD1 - TGCAGTGCAGGGACAGGGGCTGGCTACACCTTC CSAGTGAGYTF
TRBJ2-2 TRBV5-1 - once TGCGCCAGCAGCACCGGACAGACAGAAAGGGAGCTGTTTTTT CASSTGQTERELFF
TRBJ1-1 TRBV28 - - TGTGCCAGCAGTACTAGCAGGGAGGAGGACACTGAAGCTTTCTTT CASSTSREEDTEAFF
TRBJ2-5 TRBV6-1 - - TGTGCCAGCAGTGAAACCAGGGTCGAGACCCAGTACTTC CASSETRVETQYF
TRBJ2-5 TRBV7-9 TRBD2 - TGTGCCAGCAGCTACGGACTAGCGGGGAGACCCCAAGAGACCCAGTACTTC CASSYGLAGRPQETQYF
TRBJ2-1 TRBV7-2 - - TGTGCCAGCAGCTCGAGACAGAGCTCCTACAATGAGCAGTTCTTC CASSSRQSSYNEQFF
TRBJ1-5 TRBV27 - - TGTGCCAGCGGAATATATAGCAATCAGCCCCAGCATTTT CASGIYSNQPQHF
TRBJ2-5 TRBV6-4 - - TGTGCCAGCACCCAGGAGACCCAGTACTTC CASTQETQYF
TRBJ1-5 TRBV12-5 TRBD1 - TGTGCTAGTGGTTTGGTACCCTGGACAGGGAAGGGATTGAGCAATCAGCCCCAGCATTTT CASGLVPWTGKGLSNQPQHF
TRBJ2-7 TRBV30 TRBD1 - TGTGCCTGGAGTGTGGCAGGGGGCTACGAGCAGTACTTC CAWSVAGGYEQYF
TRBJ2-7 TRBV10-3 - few TGTGCCATCAGTGAGGTGTCCTCCTTTAACTACGAGCAGTACTTC CAISEVSSFNYEQYF
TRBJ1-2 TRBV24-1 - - TGTGCCACCAGTGATTTGTATGGGGGCTACACCTTC CATSDLYGGYTF
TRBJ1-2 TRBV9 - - TGTGCCAGCAGCGTAGGGTCTGGAGAACTTAACTATGGCTACACCTTC CASSVGSGELNYGYTF
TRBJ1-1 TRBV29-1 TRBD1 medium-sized TGCAGCTCCCGACAGGGAGACACTGAAGCTTTCTTT CSSRQGDTEAFF
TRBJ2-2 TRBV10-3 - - TGTGCCATCAGTCCCACTGACAGGAACACCGGGGAGCTGTTTTTT CAISPTDRNTGELFF
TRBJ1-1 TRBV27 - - TGTGCCAGCAGTTTCGATGCACAGATGAACACTGAAGCTTTCTTT CASSFDAQMNTEAFF
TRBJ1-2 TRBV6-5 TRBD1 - TGTGCCAGCAGTACCGACAGGGTCGGGGGCTACACCTTC CASSTDRVGGYTF
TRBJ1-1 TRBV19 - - TGTGCCAGTAGTTATCAGGGGAACACTGAAGCTTTCTTT CASSYQGNTEAFF
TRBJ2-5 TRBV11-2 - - TGTGCCAGCAGCCCCTTAAAGGGCCGGGAGACCCAGTACTTC CASSPLKGRETQYF
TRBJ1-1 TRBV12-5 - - TGTGCTAGTGGTTTGCTGCCCACTCCGGCGGGGAACACTGAAGCTTTCTTT CASGLLPTPAGNTEAFF